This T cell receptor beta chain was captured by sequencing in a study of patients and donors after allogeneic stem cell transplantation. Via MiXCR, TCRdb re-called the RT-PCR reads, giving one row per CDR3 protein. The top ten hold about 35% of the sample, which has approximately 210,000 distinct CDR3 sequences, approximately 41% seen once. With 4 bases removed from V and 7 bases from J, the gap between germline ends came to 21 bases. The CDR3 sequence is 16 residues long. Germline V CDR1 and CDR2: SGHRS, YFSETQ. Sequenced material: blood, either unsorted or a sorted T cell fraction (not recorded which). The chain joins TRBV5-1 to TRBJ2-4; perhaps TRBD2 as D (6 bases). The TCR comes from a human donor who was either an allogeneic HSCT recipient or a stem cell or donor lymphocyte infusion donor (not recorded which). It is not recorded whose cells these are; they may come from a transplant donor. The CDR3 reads CASSPREDGLKNIQYF. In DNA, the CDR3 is TGCGCCAGCAGCCCCAGGGAGGACGGGCTAAAGAACATTCAGTACTTC.